Below, 32 T cell receptor beta chains from the same sample are listed, as sequenced in a study of blood T cell repertoires in COVID-19. Libraries were prepared by immunoSEQ multiplex PCR; TCRdb keeps only in-frame clonotypes and omits some of them. The sample consists of about 110,000 clones, 84% of them appearing once. The sequencing sample was made of peripheral blood. Receptors were obtained from an older woman with acute or convalescent COVID-19.

The chain couples TRBV4-2 to TRBJ1-5; tentative D call: TRBD1 (5 bases). V was shortened by 0 bases and J by 9 bases, with 15 bases between the two germline ends. CDR1 and CDR2 from the germline V gene are LGHNA and YNFKEQ. CDR3 size: 15 residues. The CDR3 bases are TGTGCCAGCAGCCAAGAGGACACAGTGGGTGGGCCCCAGCATTTT. It is translated as CASSQEDTVGGPQHF.

This chain connects TRBV11-2 to TRBJ2-2; 8 positions agree with TRBD1. Germline assignment: CDR1 SGHAT and CDR2 FQNNGV. The CDR3 covers 15 residues. V gave up 7 bases and J gave up 2 bases; unmatched junction bases: 6. The CDR3 reads CASIIDRGNTGELFF. DNA of the CDR3: TGTGCCAGCATCATTGACAGGGGTAACACCGGGGAGCTGTTTTTT.

This chain links TRBV10-3 with TRBJ1-6; 8 bases agree with TRBD1. The CDR3 sequence is 13 residues long. Unmatched junction bases numbered 3, after V lost 6 bases and J lost 8 bases. Germline V CDR1 and CDR2: ENHRY, SYGVKD. CDR3 region: CAIRADRDSPLHF. The CDR3 nucleotides read TGTGCCATCAGAGCGGACAGGGATTCACCCCTCCACTTT.

This clone has a handful of counts. The chain employs TRBV28 and TRBJ1-4; no firm D call. The CDR3 length is 15 residues. Trimming pared 3 bases from V and 2 bases from J, leaving 10 bases between. Germline V lookup: CDR1 MDHEN, CDR2 SYDVKM. CDR3 sequence: CASSLEGTTNEKLFF. The CDR3 DNA follows: TGTGCCAGCAGTTTGGAGGGTACTACTAATGAAAAACTGTTTTTT.

The chain uses TRBV6-6 and TRBJ1-6, with D possibly TRBD1 on 6 matching bases. Trimming stripped 7 bases from V and 6 bases from J, with 13 bases between. The CDR3 is made up of 14 amino acids. The V gene's germline CDR1 is MNHNY and CDR2 SVGAGI (reference sequence). The CDR3 loop is CASILDRRNSPLHF. CDR3 in DNA: TGTGCCAGCATCCTCGACAGGCGTAATTCACCCCTCCACTTT.

V gene TRBV3-1 (or the pseudogene TRBV3-2) combines with J gene TRBJ2-7, with D uncertain. CDR3 length: 13 residues. V was pared by 2 bases and J by 6 bases, with 11 bases between. Germline CDR1 LGHDT, CDR2 YNNKEL (reference sequence). The CDR3 loop is CASSQSQVGEQYF. The CDR3 nucleotides read TGTGCCAGCAGCCAATCCCAGGTAGGCGAGCAGTACTTC.

This clone was picked up one time. The chain links TRBV7-9 to TRBJ2-1, with 12 bases identical to TRBD2. J lost 5 bases, V lost 4 bases, and 6 bases had no gene match. The CDR3 loop spans 16 amino acids. Germline V gene lookup returns CDR1 SEHNR and CDR2 FQNEAQ (reference sequence). CDR3 protein: CASSSRTSGTNNEQFF. The CDR3 bases are TGTGCCAGCAGCTCCCGGACTAGCGGGACAAACAATGAGCAGTTCTTC.

This CDR3 reads CASTRQVTNTGELFF. For the CDR3, the DNA is TGTGCCAGCACTCGACAGGTGACGAACACCGGGGAGCTGTTTTTT. V gene TRBV2 combines with J gene TRBJ2-2; D is perhaps TRBD1 (6 bases). The CDR3 runs to 15 residues. Trimming left V 7 bases short and J 0 bases short, with 12 bases between. Per germline, CDR1 SNHLY and CDR2 FYNNEI.

V gene TRBV5-6 combines with J gene TRBJ2-1; 12 bases map to TRBD2. The V segment lost 1 base and the J segment 9 bases; nucleotides outside the gene matches: 5. The CDR3 runs 15 residues. The V gene's germline CDR1 is SGHDT and CDR2 YYEEEE. CDR3 DNA: TGTGCCAGCAGCTTGCAACTAGCGGGAGGCACTGAGCAGTTCTTC. Protein product: CASSLQLAGGTEQFF.

The chain employs TRBV7-9 and TRBJ2-1, with TRBD2 matching 8 bases. V was pared by 3 bases and J by 5 bases, with 9 bases of the junction left unmatched. Germline V gene sequence: CDR1 SEHNR, CDR2 FQNEAQ (reference sequence). This CDR3 has 16 amino acids. CDR3 protein: CASSLGLAGGHNEQFF. CDR3 nucleotides: TGTGCCAGCAGCTTGGGGCTGGCGGGGGGACACAATGAGCAGTTCTTC.

This clone was seen a single time. This sequence joins TRBV7-9 and TRBJ2-3; D not resolved. The CDR3 totals 15 residues. V was pared by 2 bases and J by 6 bases, with 15 bases between. Germline CDR1 is SEHNR and CDR2 is FQNEAQ (reference sequence). CDR3 nucleotides: TGTGCCAGCAGCTTAAACGGTGGTCCTGCGGATACGCAGTATTTT. It translates to CASSLNGGPADTQYF.

The genes are TRBV19 and TRBJ1-1, with D unclear. V gave up 0 bases and J gave up 3 bases, with 8 bases separating them. Germline CDR1 is LNHDA and CDR2 is SQIVND (reference sequence). The CDR3 spans 14 residues. The CDR3 protein is CASSIDLRDTEAFF. The CDR3 DNA sequence: TGTGCCAGTAGTATAGACTTGCGCGACACTGAAGCTTTCTTT.

The J gene is TRBJ2-7, the V gene TRBV28, with 8 bases matching TRBD1. The CDR3 consists of 16 residues. V shed 5 bases, J shed 1 base, and the junction held 10 bases outside the gene matches. Germline V lookup: CDR1 MDHEN, CDR2 SYDVKM. CDR3 loop: CASSTRTGKGSYEQYF. The CDR3 DNA sequence: TGTGCCAGCAGTACGCGGACAGGGAAAGGATCCTACGAGCAGTACTTC.

CDR3 sequence reads: CASSYFPGGSDQPQHF. In DNA, the CDR3 is TGCGCCAGCAGCTACTTTCCGGGTGGGTCCGATCAGCCCCAGCATTTT. The gene calls are TRBV5-1 and TRBJ1-5; no clear D. Trimming took 3 bases from V and 5 from J, leaving 18 bases between them. Germline V gene data show CDR1 as SGHRS and CDR2 as YFSETQ. The CDR3 totals 16 residues.

This clone showed up just a few times. This chain links TRBV5-1 with TRBJ2-3; D might be TRBD2 (6 bases). The V gene's germline CDR1 is SGHRS and CDR2 YFSETQ. This CDR3 contains 14 residues. V lost 4 bases and J 6 bases, leaving 15 bases between the germline ends. The CDR3, as DNA: TGCGCCAGCAGCACGGGGACTCATACGGATACGCAGTATTTT. Encoded protein: CASSTGTHTDTQYF.

This chain links TRBV2 with TRBJ1-5; perhaps TRBD1 as D (6 bases). In germline, CDR1 is SNHLY, CDR2 FYNNEI. V lost 4 bases and J lost 9, with 19 bases in between. This CDR3 region has 15 residues. CDR3 coding DNA: TGTGCCAGCAGTGTCCATGGGGGGGCCCAACGGCCCCAGCATTTT. It yields the protein CASSVHGGAQRPQHF.

The sample holds one count of this clone. J is TRBJ2-3 and V is TRBV28, with TRBD1 as a possible D gene (5 bases). Germline CDR1 and CDR2: MDHEN and SYDVKM. Trimming took off 6 bases at V and 2 bases at J, with 18 bases between the two ends. The CDR3 consists of 16 residues. The DNA for the CDR3 is TGTGCCAGCAGCGACTTGAAACAGGAGCCCACAGATACGCAGTATTTT. This gives the protein CASSDLKQEPTDTQYF.

Written as DNA, the CDR3 is TGCGCCAGCAGCTTGATGGGGGCTCGGGACACTGAAGCTTTCTTT. Its translation is CASSLMGARDTEAFF. The J gene is TRBJ1-1, the V gene TRBV5-1, with D maybe TRBD1 (6 bases). Germline CDR1 reads SGHRS; CDR2 reads YFSETQ. This CDR3 is built from 15 residues. V lost 1 base and J lost 3, with 13 bases in between.

The V gene is TRBV27, the J gene TRBJ1-1, with TRBD1 identical over 11 bases. The CDR3 has 18 residues. J lost 10 bases, V lost 3 bases, and 19 bases had no gene match. CDR1 and CDR2 (germline): MNHEY, SMNVEV (reference sequence). The CDR3: CASSFSPEGQGAHSSAFF. CDR3 coding DNA: TGTGCCAGCAGTTTTAGTCCTGAAGGACAGGGGGCCCATAGTTCAGCTTTCTTT.

The chain is built from TRBV27 and TRBJ1-2; TRBD1 agrees at 7 bases. V was pared by 3 bases and J by 2 bases, with 6 bases of the junction left unmatched. The CDR3 is 15 amino acids. Germline-derived CDR1 and CDR2 are MNHEY and SMNVEV (reference sequence). This CDR3 is CASSFFGTANYGYTF. The DNA for the CDR3 is TGTGCCAGCAGTTTTTTCGGGACAGCGAACTATGGCTACACCTTC.

The chain carries TRBV30 and TRBJ1-1; D unresolved. Germline-derived CDR1 and CDR2 are GTSNPN and SVGIG (reference sequence). The CDR3 loop spans 11 amino acids. V was pared by 3 bases and J by 11 bases, with 13 bases between. In DNA form, the CDR3 reads TGTGCCTGGAGGAAGAGTCGTGATGCTTTCTTT. Protein: CAWRKSRDAFF. Complete variable domain (other parts from reference TRBV30 and TRBJ1-1): SQTIHQWPATLVQPVGSPLSLECTVEGTSNPNLYWYRQAAGRGLQLLFYSVGIGQISSEVPQNLSASRPQDRQFILSSKKLLLSDSGFYLCAWRKSRDAFFGQGTRLTVV.

This clone was detected once. The chain carries TRBV6-5 and TRBJ1-2; no firm D call. Per germline, CDR1 MNHEY and CDR2 SVGAGI. V was trimmed by 2 bases and J by 5 bases, leaving 15 bases between them. This CDR3 is 15 amino acids long. In nucleotides, the CDR3 is TGTGCCAGCAGTTACGGTATCCCCCGCGAGTATGGCTACACCTTC. Translating it yields CASSYGIPREYGYTF.

This chain uses TRBV5-1 with TRBJ1-1; 8 nucleotides agree with TRBD1. V shed 5 bases, J shed 5 bases, and the junction held 8 bases outside the gene matches. The CDR3 sequence is 14 residues long. Germline CDR1 and CDR2: SGHRS and YFSETQ. The CDR3 here is CASSGQGLGTEAFF. DNA of the CDR3: TGCGCCAGCAGTGGACAGGGTTTGGGGACTGAAGCTTTCTTT.

The genes are TRBV12-3 or TRBV12-4 and TRBJ1-1; the D gene is possibly TRBD1 (5 bases). CDR3 length: 12 amino acids. Deletions cut 6 bases from V and 6 bases from J, with 11 bases between. CDR3 sequence: CASSRREAEAFF. The CDR3 nucleotides are TGTGCCAGCAGCCGCAGGGAAGCTGAAGCTTTCTTT.

CDR3 sequence: CASSPREVAAETQYF. As DNA, the CDR3 is TGTGCCAGCAGCCCCAGGGAGGTGGCTGCTGAGACCCAGTACTTC. V usage is TRBV7-2 and J usage is TRBJ2-5; tentatively, D is TRBD2 (6 bases). The CDR3 totals 15 residues. V was trimmed by 5 bases and J by 5 bases, leaving 18 bases between them. Germline assignment: CDR1 SGHTA and CDR2 FQGNSA.

The V call is TRBV5-1, the J call TRBJ2-1; 7 nucleotides align to TRBD1. The CDR3 extends over 14 amino acids. Per germline, CDR1 SGHRS and CDR2 YFSETQ. Trimming took 7 bases from V and 4 from J; bases not matched to a gene: 8. For the CDR3, the DNA is TGCGCCAGCGGAATTAACAGGGGATACAATGAGCAGTTCTTC. It is translated as CASGINRGYNEQFF.

The rearrangement joins TRBV2 to TRBJ2-3; TRBD2 might be the D (5 bases). From germline, CDR1 is SNHLY and CDR2 FYNNEI. With 1 base removed from V and 2 bases from J, the gap between germline ends came to 7 bases. The CDR3 is 14 amino acids. This CDR3 is CASSEVLATDTQYF. CDR3 sequence (DNA): TGTGCCAGCAGTGAAGTTCTAGCCACAGATACGCAGTATTTT.

V and J are TRBV28 and TRBJ2-3, with unresolved D. With 6 bases removed from V and 1 base from J, the gap between germline ends came to 17 bases. This CDR3 is built from 16 residues. Per the germline V gene, CDR1 is MDHEN and CDR2 is SYDVKM. The CDR3 sequence: CASSSSRGQRTDTQYF. The CDR3 nucleotides read TGTGCCAGCAGCTCTTCCCGTGGGCAACGCACAGATACGCAGTATTTT. The entire variable domain, with the rest obtained from reference TRBV28 and TRBJ2-3, is as follows: DVKVTQSSRYLVKRTGEKVFLECVQDMDHENMFWYRQDPGLGLRLIYFSYDVKMKEKGDIPEGYSVSREKKERFSLILESASTNQTSMYLCASSSSRGQRTDTQYFGPGTRLTVL.

The CDR3 region is CASSIDRRAGVSEQYF. The CDR3, as DNA: TGTGCCAGTAGTATAGATCGCCGAGCGGGAGTTTCCGAGCAGTACTTC. The rearrangement joins TRBV19 to TRBJ2-7; 8 bases map to TRBD2. Germline values: CDR1 LNHDA, CDR2 SQIVND (reference sequence). V trimming: 0 bases; J trimming: 6 bases; junction bases outside the gene matches: 10. This CDR3 is built from 16 residues.

This rearrangement joins TRBV5-6 to TRBJ2-3; possible D gene TRBD1, 5 bases. V was cut by 0 bases and J by 5 bases, with 22 bases left in between. CDR3 size: 18 residues. The V gene's germline CDR1 is SGHDT and CDR2 YYEEEE. This CDR3 reads CASSLDLAWGGGRDTQYF. The CDR3 region has the DNA TGTGCCAGCAGCTTGGATCTTGCGTGGGGCGGCGGAAGAGATACGCAGTATTTT.

The chain recombines TRBV4-2 with TRBJ2-3; 7 bases fit TRBD2. Germline V gene lookup returns CDR1 LGHNA and CDR2 YNFKEQ. V dropped 2 bases and J dropped 0; count of bases not matched to a gene: 8. CDR3 size: 17 residues. The CDR3, as DNA: TGTGCCAGCAGCCAAAACCCCGAGCGGGGTAGCACAGATACGCAGTATTTT. This encodes CASSQNPERGSTDTQYF.

The V call is TRBV2, the J call TRBJ2-7; maybe TRBD1 (6 bases). V lost 10 bases, J lost 4 bases, and 11 bases lay in between. The CDR3 is 11 residues long. Germline V CDR1 and CDR2: SNHLY, FYNNEI. In DNA form, the CDR3 reads TGTGCCACCAGGGACATTTACGAGCAGTACTTC. Its protein is CATRDIYEQYF.